The TCR beta chain described here comes from a study of monozygotic twins with inflammatory bowel disease. Study-wide results and limits: Among T cells, the various subtypes were not distinguishable.

Donors each gave 2 to 2.5 ml of blood. Turning to this clonotype: The antigen is not known.

TCRalpha and TCRbeta cDNA went through two nested PCRs of about 15 and 9 cycles. TCRdb reprocessed the 5' RACE reads, keeping one entry per CDR3 protein, no DNA. This sample's table has roughly 100,000 distinct CDR3 sequences. The CDR3 runs 13 residues. Germline values: CDR1 MDHEN, CDR2 SYDVKM. The J gene is TRBJ2-5, the V gene TRBV28. Sequenced sample: blood. The clonotype originates from a human donor with ulcerative colitis or Crohn's disease, or a healthy co-twin of an affected twin (not recorded which). The CDR3 sequence: CASSFISVETQYF.